One TCR beta chain is described in this entry. This clone was found once. Its antigen remains undetermined. One base away there is no much larger clone; base qualities are not given. This entry belongs to a study of T cell responses to AZD1222 COVID-19 vaccine listed by TCRdb under 2021. Regarding the research as a whole: TCR sequencing was performed for roughly 250 trial participants, of whom 207 were given two doses of AZD1222 and 26 were given two doses of MenACWY control vaccine. Trial participants were enrolled by age into 18-55, 56-69 and 70-plus year subgroups, with around 150, 28 and 57 TCR-sequenced participants respectively. Findings and caveats that apply to the study as a whole: In the small 56-69-year group, the increase in depth fell short of significance, most likely because of low power. Most participants were white British and females outnumbered males, and the authors suggested that clonal diversity may have been underestimated. Only six AZD1222 recipients were SARS-CoV-2 seropositive at baseline, limiting conclusions about previously exposed vaccinees. Epitopes outside the regions mutated in the B.1.351 and B.1.1.7 variants were reportedly recognized by nearly half of the unique spike-specific TCRs. Vaccine-associated CD4 TCRs spanned the whole spike protein, with dominant responses in regions 160-218 and 743-854. Because no samples from the day 14 peak response were available, repertoires could be characterized only after the peak T cell response. Spike-specific TCR breadth and depth rose significantly after two AZD1222 doses compared with day 0 and with MenACWY recipients.

The CDR3 regions of human TCRbeta chains were subjected to immunosequencing. As for the authors' bioinformatics: TCRs in the repertoires were matched against a reference library of SARS-CoV-2-specific TCRs that had been generated with the MIRA antigen-specificity platform. Breadth was defined as the fraction of unique TCRs that were SARS-CoV-2-associated. Depth was defined as the fraction of total T cells that were SARS-CoV-2-associated. Using the MIRA data, each spike-specific TCR was mapped to the spike region that the TCR reacts to and placed in a CD4 or CD8 class. Log10-transformed breadth and depth values were compared by one-way ANOVA with Sidak's multiple comparisons tests. Drawn from immuneACCESS, this table holds only the in-frame rearrangements with V and J called that TCRdb kept. Clones are partly lost; checked studies trace under half to an unresolved V gene and leave the rest unexplained. That table supplies the V and J calls and clone size; D and trimming were determined from the DNA. For this sample the table gives 150,000 to 200,000 clones, of which approximately 90% were detected only once. The ten largest clones take up over 1.5% of the sample.

V has 4 bases trimmed and J has 1 base trimmed; junction bases matching no gene number 2. CDR1 SGHKS and CDR2 YYEKEE were looked up in the germline V gene (reference sequence). CDR3 length: 15 amino acids, cysteine to phenylalanine. Only the CDR3 DNA is retained, 45 bases long and in frame from the first base. In the paper's terms, the time point label means: about 28 days (+/-7) after the second vaccine dose. AZD1222 recipients with second doses at about 4 weeks or about 12 weeks were pooled, because spike-specific TCR depth and breadth did not differ between schedules. Vaccinee samples were obtained from the UK trials COV001 and COV002, which included a single-blind randomized controlled phase 2/3 trial of AZD1222 (ChAdOx1 nCoV-19) in healthy adults. For TCRbeta chain sequencing, PBMC samples from trial participants were taken at day 0 and at day 28 after the second dose.

The source is an adult who received the AZD1222 COVID-19 vaccine. The V and J segments used are TRBV5-5 and TRBJ1-4, and TRBD1 aligns with 9 junction nucleotides. The input for sequencing was peripheral blood, taken 28 days after the second AZD1222 dose. The CDR3: CASSPGQGTNEKLFF. The sequenced DNA is TGTGCCAGCAGCCCGGGACAGGGAACTAATGAAAAACTGTTTTTT.